This note documents a single T cell receptor beta chain sequence. These data belong to a study of control samples from healthy donors and cancer patients. Measured with immunoSEQ multiplex PCR; TCRdb has only the in-frame clones, and not every one. The sample has some 130,000 clones, roughly 90% seen once. Trimming cost V 0 bases and J 2 bases; bases outside gene matches: 4. The CDR3 length is 15 residues. CDR1 and CDR2 (germline): SGDLS, YYNGEE. The chain links TRBV9 to TRBJ1-2; 7 nucleotides match TRBD1. This clonotype was obtained from a man in his thirties or forties in good health. What was sequenced was blood. CDR3 sequence (DNA): TGTGCCAGCAGCGTAGATAACAGGGGAAACTATGGCTACACCTTC. Translating gives CASSVDNRGNYGYTF.